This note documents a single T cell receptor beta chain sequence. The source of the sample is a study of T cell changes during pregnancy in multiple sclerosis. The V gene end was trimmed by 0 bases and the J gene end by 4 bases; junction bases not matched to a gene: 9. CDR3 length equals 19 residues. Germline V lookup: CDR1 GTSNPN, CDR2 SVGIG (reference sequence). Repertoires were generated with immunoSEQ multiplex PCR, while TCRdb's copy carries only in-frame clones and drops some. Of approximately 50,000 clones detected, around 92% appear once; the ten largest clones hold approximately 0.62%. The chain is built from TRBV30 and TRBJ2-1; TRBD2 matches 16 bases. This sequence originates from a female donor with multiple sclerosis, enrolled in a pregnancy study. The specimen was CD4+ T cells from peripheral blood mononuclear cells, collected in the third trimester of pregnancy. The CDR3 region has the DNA TGTGCCTGGAGTGTGGTGGGACTAGCGGGAGGGCATTTGTACAATGAGCAGTTCTTC. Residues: CAWSVVGLAGGHLYNEQFF. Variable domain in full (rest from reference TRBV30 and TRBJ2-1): SQTIHQWPATLVQPVGSPLSLECTVEGTSNPNLYWYRQAAGRGLQLLFYSVGIGQISSEVPQNLSASRPQDRQFILSSKKLLLSDSGFYLCAWSVVGLAGGHLYNEQFFGPGTRLTVL.